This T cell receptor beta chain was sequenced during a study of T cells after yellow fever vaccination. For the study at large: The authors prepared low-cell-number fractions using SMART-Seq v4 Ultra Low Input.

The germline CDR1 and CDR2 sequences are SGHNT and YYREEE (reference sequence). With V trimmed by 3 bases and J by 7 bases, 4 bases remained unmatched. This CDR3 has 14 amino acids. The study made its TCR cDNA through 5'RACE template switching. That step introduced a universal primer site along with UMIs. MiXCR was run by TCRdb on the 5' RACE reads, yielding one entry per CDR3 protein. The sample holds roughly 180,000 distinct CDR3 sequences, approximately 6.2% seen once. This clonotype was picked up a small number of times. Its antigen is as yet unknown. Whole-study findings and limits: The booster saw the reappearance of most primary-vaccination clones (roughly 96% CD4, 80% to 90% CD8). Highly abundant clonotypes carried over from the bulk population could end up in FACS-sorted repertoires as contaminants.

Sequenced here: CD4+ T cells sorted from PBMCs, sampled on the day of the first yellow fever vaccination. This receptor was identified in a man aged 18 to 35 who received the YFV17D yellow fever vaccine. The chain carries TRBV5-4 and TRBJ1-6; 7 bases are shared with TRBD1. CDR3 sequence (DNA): TGTGCCAGCAGCTACGACAGGGAGAATTCACCCCTCCACTTT. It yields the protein CASSYDRENSPLHF.